The rows below give T cell receptor beta chains drawn from one sample of a study of blood T cell repertoires in COVID-19. Assay: immunoSEQ multiplex PCR; the TCRdb copy retains only in-frame clones and omits some. The sample lists approximately 230,000 clones, approximately 90% occurring once. Sequencing was performed on peripheral blood. The receptors here all came from a young man who had recovered from COVID-19. Each CDR3 is given with its conserved first and last residue. D genes are given only for firm matches. Clone size, where shown, is once, few, many, or a class for clones that have expanded.

D gene: -
J gene: TRBJ1-1
clone size: -
V gene: TRBV4-1
CDR3 DNA: TGCGCCAGCAGCCAAGACGGGTTCCCTTCATGGTCGAACACTGAAGCTTTCTTT
CDR3 protein: CASSQDGFPSWSNTEAFF

D gene: TRBD2
J gene: TRBJ2-5
clone size: -
V gene: TRBV9
CDR3 DNA: TGTGCCAGCAGCCTAGGCGGTAGCGGGGGGGCCGGGGAGACCCAGTACTTC
CDR3 protein: CASSLGGSGGAGETQYF

D gene: -
J gene: TRBJ1-2
clone size: -
V gene: TRBV3-1/TRBV3-2
CDR3 DNA: TGTGCCAGCAGCCAAGGGAGGGACGGATACTATGGCTACACCTTC
CDR3 protein: CASSQGRDGYYGYTF

D gene: TRBD1
J gene: TRBJ2-5
clone size: few
V gene: TRBV6-5
CDR3 DNA: TGTGCCAGCAAAATCCGGGACAGAGGTGGCGAGACCCAGTACTTC
CDR3 protein: CASKIRDRGGETQYF

D gene: -
J gene: TRBJ1-2
clone size: -
V gene: TRBV29-1
CDR3 DNA: TGCAGCGTTGGCAGGGGAACGAGTGGCTACACCTTC
CDR3 protein: CSVGRGTSGYTF

D gene: TRBD1
J gene: TRBJ1-1
clone size: -
V gene: TRBV5-1
CDR3 DNA: TGCGCCAGCAGACAGGGGAGGAACACTGAAGCTTTCTTT
CDR3 protein: CASRQGRNTEAFF

D gene: TRBD1
J gene: TRBJ2-3
clone size: -
V gene: TRBV7-2
CDR3 DNA: TGTGCCAGCGTCTGGGGACAGAGGATCACAGATACGCAGTATTTT
CDR3 protein: CASVWGQRITDTQYF

D gene: TRBD1
J gene: TRBJ2-2
clone size: -
V gene: TRBV10-3
CDR3 DNA: TGTGCCATCAGTCCGGACAGGTTGACCGGGGAGCTGTTTTTT
CDR3 protein: CAISPDRLTGELFF

D gene: -
J gene: TRBJ1-6
clone size: -
V gene: TRBV13
CDR3 DNA: TGTGCCAGCAGCGCCGAGGGGGTACTAACAAATTCACCCCTCCACTTT
CDR3 protein: CASSAEGVLTNSPLHF

D gene: -
J gene: TRBJ2-7
clone size: -
V gene: TRBV18
CDR3 DNA: TGTGCCAGCTCACCACTCCTCTACGAGCAGTACTTC
CDR3 protein: CASSPLLYEQYF

D gene: -
J gene: TRBJ1-1
clone size: -
V gene: TRBV10-3
CDR3 DNA: TGTGCCATCAGTGAGTCCGCGGGGCGGACTGAAGCTTTCTTT
CDR3 protein: CAISESAGRTEAFF

D gene: TRBD2
J gene: TRBJ2-2
clone size: -
V gene: TRBV5-5
CDR3 DNA: TGTGCCAGCAGCTGGGGACTAGCGGGGGCCGGGGAGCTGTTTTTT
CDR3 protein: CASSWGLAGAGELFF

D gene: -
J gene: TRBJ1-2
clone size: -
V gene: TRBV5-4
CDR3 DNA: TGTGCCAGCAGCTTGGGTCAGTCTAACTATGGCTACACCTTC
CDR3 protein: CASSLGQSNYGYTF

D gene: TRBD2
J gene: TRBJ2-7
clone size: -
V gene: TRBV27
CDR3 DNA: TGTGCCAGCAGTTTATCGCTAGCGGGGGGGAACGAGCAGTACTTC
CDR3 protein: CASSLSLAGGNEQYF

D gene: TRBD1
J gene: TRBJ2-7
clone size: -
V gene: TRBV12-5
CDR3 DNA: TGTGCTAGTGGCTGGGACAGGTACTACGAGCAGTACTTC
CDR3 protein: CASGWDRYYEQYF

D gene: -
J gene: TRBJ1-4
clone size: -
V gene: TRBV6-1
CDR3 DNA: TGTGCCAGCAGTGAAACCGAACTCCGGGAAAAACTGTTTTTT
CDR3 protein: CASSETELREKLFF

D gene: TRBD1
J gene: TRBJ2-4
clone size: -
V gene: TRBV4-1
CDR3 DNA: TGCGCCAGCAGCCATCAAGTAAAGGGACAGGGGCTAGCCAAAAACATTCAGTACTTC
CDR3 protein: CASSHQVKGQGLAKNIQYF

D gene: -
J gene: TRBJ2-5
clone size: -
V gene: TRBV7-9
CDR3 DNA: TGTGCCAGCAGCCCACAGAACCCCCAAGAGACCCAGTACTTC
CDR3 protein: CASSPQNPQETQYF

D gene: -
J gene: TRBJ2-2
clone size: -
V gene: TRBV19
CDR3 DNA: TGTGCCAGTAGTAGTCGACAGAACACCGGGGAGCTGTTTTTT
CDR3 protein: CASSSRQNTGELFF

D gene: TRBD1
J gene: TRBJ1-2
clone size: -
V gene: TRBV6-5
CDR3 DNA: TGTGCCAGCAGGGGACAGTTCTATGGCTACACCTTC
CDR3 protein: CASRGQFYGYTF

D gene: -
J gene: TRBJ2-7
clone size: -
V gene: TRBV11-2
CDR3 DNA: TGTGCCAGCAGCTTAAGCCTCGAGCAGTACTTC
CDR3 protein: CASSLSLEQYF

D gene: TRBD1
J gene: TRBJ2-1
clone size: -
V gene: TRBV4-3
CDR3 DNA: TGCGCCAGCAGCCAAGGACTGACAGGGGGGCGCGTCTACAATGAGCAGTTCTTC
CDR3 protein: CASSQGLTGGRVYNEQFF

D gene: -
J gene: TRBJ2-7
clone size: -
V gene: TRBV6-1
CDR3 DNA: TGTGCCAGCAGTGAACCAACAGGGTCTCGCGAGCAGTACTTC
CDR3 protein: CASSEPTGSREQYF

D gene: TRBD2
J gene: TRBJ2-2
clone size: -
V gene: TRBV5-4
CDR3 DNA: TGTGCCAGCAGTCCCTTGGCTAGCGGGCAGAACACCGGGGAGCTGTTTTTT
CDR3 protein: CASSPLASGQNTGELFF

D gene: TRBD1
J gene: TRBJ1-2
clone size: -
V gene: TRBV18
CDR3 DNA: TGTGCCAGCTCACCCCCCCTACAGGGGAGCTATGGCTACACCTTC
CDR3 protein: CASSPPLQGSYGYTF

D gene: -
J gene: TRBJ1-5
clone size: -
V gene: TRBV7-8
CDR3 DNA: TGTGCCAGCAGCTACAGGGTCAGCAATCAGCCCCAGCATTTT
CDR3 protein: CASSYRVSNQPQHF

D gene: TRBD2
J gene: TRBJ2-2
clone size: -
V gene: TRBV30
CDR3 DNA: TGTGCCTGGAGCCTAACTCCCGGACTAGCGGGAGCGAGTAAGCTGTTTTTT
CDR3 protein: CAWSLTPGLAGASKLFF

D gene: -
J gene: TRBJ2-3
clone size: -
V gene: TRBV5-6
CDR3 DNA: TGTGCCAGCAGCTTGGCCGAACGGTATACGCAGTATTTT
CDR3 protein: CASSLAERYTQYF

D gene: -
J gene: TRBJ2-5
clone size: -
V gene: TRBV9
CDR3 DNA: TGTGCCAGCAGCGTAGGGCTCACTAGCCTGGAGACCCAGTACTTC
CDR3 protein: CASSVGLTSLETQYF

D gene: TRBD1
J gene: TRBJ1-5
clone size: -
V gene: TRBV6-2/TRBV6-3
CDR3 DNA: TGTGCCAGCAGCCCTCATGGGGACAGGGGGCGGGAAAGCAATCAGCCCCAGCATTTT
CDR3 protein: CASSPHGDRGRESNQPQHF

D gene: -
J gene: TRBJ2-5
clone size: -
V gene: TRBV2
CDR3 DNA: TGTGCCAGCCCCGGATTAGCGGAAGAGACCCAGTACTTC
CDR3 protein: CASPGLAEETQYF

D gene: -
J gene: TRBJ1-2
clone size: -
V gene: TRBV2
CDR3 DNA: TGTGCCAGCAGCAGGGTACCAAACTATGGCTACACCTTC
CDR3 protein: CASSRVPNYGYTF

D gene: -
J gene: TRBJ1-6
clone size: -
V gene: TRBV15
CDR3 DNA: TGTGCCACCAGTCAGAGGGTTAGCTCCTATAATTCACCCCTCCACTTT
CDR3 protein: CATSQRVSSYNSPLHF

D gene: TRBD1
J gene: TRBJ2-7
clone size: once
V gene: TRBV5-1
CDR3 DNA: TGCGCCAGCAGCTTGGGGTACAGGGGCGTCTACGAGCAGTACTTC
CDR3 protein: CASSLGYRGVYEQYF

D gene: -
J gene: TRBJ2-1
clone size: -
V gene: TRBV5-8
CDR3 DNA: TGTGCCAGCAGCGTCGGGACTTACACTGAGCAGTTCTTC
CDR3 protein: CASSVGTYTEQFF

D gene: TRBD2
J gene: TRBJ2-3
clone size: -
V gene: TRBV24-1
CDR3 DNA: TGTGCCACCACCGATAGCGGGGGGGGCACAGATACGCAGTATTTT
CDR3 protein: CATTDSGGGTDTQYF

D gene: -
J gene: TRBJ1-3
clone size: -
V gene: TRBV2
CDR3 DNA: TGTGCCAGCAGTGATCGGGGAGCTGGAAACACCATATATTTT
CDR3 protein: CASSDRGAGNTIYF

D gene: TRBD2
J gene: TRBJ2-1
clone size: -
V gene: TRBV19
CDR3 DNA: TGTGCCAGTAGTACCACCGCTTTGGGAGGGAATGAGCAGTTCTTC
CDR3 protein: CASSTTALGGNEQFF

D gene: -
J gene: TRBJ1-5
clone size: -
V gene: TRBV7-2
CDR3 DNA: TGTGCCAGCAGCTCCGACCTGGGGGGGGGCAATCAGCCCCAGCATTTT
CDR3 protein: CASSSDLGGGNQPQHF

D gene: -
J gene: TRBJ2-7
clone size: -
V gene: TRBV6-5
CDR3 DNA: TGTGCCAGCAGTCCCCGGGACACCCACTCCTACGAGCAGTACTTC
CDR3 protein: CASSPRDTHSYEQYF

D gene: -
J gene: TRBJ2-7
clone size: -
V gene: TRBV3-1/TRBV3-2
CDR3 DNA: TGTGCCAGCAGCCAAGGCCTAGCGACGGCCGAGCAGTACTTC
CDR3 protein: CASSQGLATAEQYF

D gene: -
J gene: TRBJ1-1
clone size: -
V gene: TRBV11-2
CDR3 DNA: TGTGCCAGCAGCTTAGTTGAGAGTGTTACTGAAGCTTTCTTT
CDR3 protein: CASSLVESVTEAFF

D gene: -
J gene: TRBJ1-1
clone size: -
V gene: TRBV5-1
CDR3 DNA: -
CDR3 protein: CASSFGPGDTEAFF

D gene: TRBD2
J gene: TRBJ2-2
clone size: -
V gene: TRBV7-6
CDR3 DNA: TGTGCCAGCAGCTTAGATAAAGCGGGGGGCCCCACGAACACCGGGGAGCTGTTTTTT
CDR3 protein: CASSLDKAGGPTNTGELFF

D gene: -
J gene: TRBJ1-5
clone size: -
V gene: TRBV12-5
CDR3 DNA: TGTGCTAGTGGTCCTACACAGGGATCACGCAATCAGCCCCAGCATTTT
CDR3 protein: CASGPTQGSRNQPQHF

D gene: TRBD2
J gene: TRBJ2-7
clone size: -
V gene: TRBV4-3
CDR3 DNA: TGCGCCAGCAGCCAAGGGCTAGCGGGCTCCTACGAGCAGTACTTC
CDR3 protein: CASSQGLAGSYEQYF

D gene: -
J gene: TRBJ2-3
clone size: -
V gene: TRBV10-1
CDR3 DNA: TGCGCCAGCAACCTAGCCCCCACAGATACGCAGTATTTT
CDR3 protein: CASNLAPTDTQYF

D gene: TRBD1
J gene: TRBJ1-2
clone size: -
V gene: TRBV20-1
CDR3 DNA: TGCAGTGCTAGTAGTATCAGTGAGGGACAGGAGTCTTATGGCTACACCTTC
CDR3 protein: CSASSISEGQESYGYTF

D gene: -
J gene: TRBJ2-7
clone size: -
V gene: TRBV14
CDR3 DNA: TGTGCCAGCAGCCAAGCAACGACAGCCCCCTCCTACGAGCAGTACTTC
CDR3 protein: CASSQATTAPSYEQYF

D gene: TRBD1
J gene: TRBJ1-4
clone size: -
V gene: TRBV27
CDR3 DNA: TGTGCCAGCAGTTTATCCCCTCCTTCCTTCGTCGGGACAGGGAGTGAAAAACTGTTTTTT
CDR3 protein: CASSLSPPSFVGTGSEKLFF

D gene: -
J gene: TRBJ1-6
clone size: -
V gene: TRBV14
CDR3 DNA: TGTGCCAGCAGCGGATGGAGCTCCTATAATTCACCCCTCCACTTT
CDR3 protein: CASSGWSSYNSPLHF

D gene: -
J gene: TRBJ1-5
clone size: -
V gene: TRBV7-6
CDR3 DNA: TGTGCCAGCAGCGCTTCCGGACAACGAGATCAGCCCCAGCATTTT
CDR3 protein: CASSASGQRDQPQHF

D gene: -
J gene: TRBJ1-6
clone size: -
V gene: TRBV4-1
CDR3 DNA: TGCGCCAGCAGCCAACAGCCTAGTTCCTATAATTCACCCCTCCACTTT
CDR3 protein: CASSQQPSSYNSPLHF

D gene: -
J gene: TRBJ2-2
clone size: -
V gene: TRBV19
CDR3 DNA: TGTGCCAGTAGTCCGTCGGTGGGGGAGCTGTTTTTT
CDR3 protein: CASSPSVGELFF

D gene: -
J gene: TRBJ1-2
clone size: -
V gene: TRBV19
CDR3 DNA: TGTGCCAGTAGTACTGGTTGGATAACCGGGGACTATGGCTACACCTTC
CDR3 protein: CASSTGWITGDYGYTF